The present T cell receptor beta chain was sequenced within a study of blood T cell repertoires in COVID-19. Looking at the study overall: Specimens from acute and convalescent COVID-19 originated in the United States, Italy and Spain.

The CDR3 spans 12 residues. Germline V gene sequence: CDR1 SEHNR, CDR2 FQNEAQ (reference sequence). V lost 3 bases, J lost 6 bases, and 8 bases lay in between. The repertoire was sequenced with immunoSEQ multiplex PCR; TCRdb's copy has only in-frame clones and lacks some. The sample lists approximately 100,000 clones, 80% to 90% occurring once. Sequencing was done on a sample of peripheral blood. This clonotype was obtained from a man aged 55-75 years with acute or convalescent COVID-19. The chain recombines TRBV7-9 with TRBJ1-1; D is unresolved. The CDR3 DNA is TGTGCCAGCAGCTTTCCACTGGCTGAAGCTTTCTTT. Translated: CASSFPLAEAFF.